This T cell receptor (beta chain) was recorded in a study of blood T cell repertoires in COVID-19. Study-level information: Donors in the United States, Italy and Spain gave samples during acute or convalescent COVID-19. Sources were T cells, B-cell-depleted T cells, or PBMCs; the material itself was cDNA or gDNA.

TCRdb's table, derived via immunoSEQ multiplex PCR, lists solely in-frame clones and lacks some. The sample has some 230,000 clones, roughly nine tenths seen once. V dropped 8 bases and J dropped 4; count of bases not matched to a gene: 9. CDR3 size: 16 residues. Germline assignment: CDR1 MDHEN and CDR2 SYDVKM. This receptor was identified in a woman in her forties or fifties with COVID-19, enrolled during active disease. V usage is TRBV28 and J usage is TRBJ2-1; 12 nucleotides agree with TRBD2. Sequencing was carried out using peripheral blood. The CDR3 region is CASLPALAGGYNEQFF. CDR3 DNA: TGTGCCAGCCTCCCCGCCCTAGCGGGGGGGTACAATGAGCAGTTCTTC.